The next 17 T cell receptor beta chains were all read from a single sample in a study of vaccination and CD4 T cells after COVID-19. The Oncomine TCR Beta short-read assay was applied to DNA of cultured CD4+ T cells. TCRdb recomputed calls from the PCR reads with MiXCR, one row per CDR3 protein. The sample includes around 2,800 distinct CDR3 sequences, less than 25% of them seen just once. Treatment described: roughly 11-day PBMC culture with coronavirus spike peptide pools or control peptides (ViraFEST assay). For these receptors, no antigen is known. The source material was CD4+ T cells from blood, cultured in vitro. These receptors were collected from a human donor who had recovered from COVID-19.

A note on this clonotype: The conserved phenylalanine or tryptophan normally closing the CDR3 is absent here, so this likely arose from a read error. The rearrangement uses TRBV5-4 and TRBJ1-1; 7 bases align to TRBD1. CDR3 length: 16 amino acids. Trimming removed 0 bases from V and 4 bases from J; junction bases left unmatched: 9. Germline assignment: CDR1 SGHNT and CDR2 YYREEE (reference sequence). DNA for the CDR3: TGTGCCAGCAGCTTGGGGGAGACAGGGTTCGTCACTGAAGCTTTCTCT. Translated: CASSLGETGFVTEAFS.

This clonotype appeared a few times. This chain links TRBV5-1 with TRBJ2-2; 8 bases fit TRBD1. This CDR3 comprises 14 residues. CDR1 and CDR2 from the germline V gene are SGHRS and YFSETQ. V was pared by 4 bases and J by 7 bases, with 6 bases of the junction left unmatched. Here the CDR3 reads CASSLDREVGELFF. The CDR3 DNA follows: TGCGCCAGCAGCCTGGACAGGGAGGTCGGGGAGCTGTTTTTT.

The chain links TRBV20-1 to TRBJ2-5, with D possibly matching TRBD1 (6 bases). CDR3 size: 13 residues. The germline gives CDR1 DFQATT, CDR2 SNEGSKA (reference sequence). Between the trimmed V and J ends, which lost 3 bases and 2 bases, there was a span of 10 bases. CDR3 in DNA: TGCAGTGCTAGCAGGGGACAACAAGAGACCCAGTACTTC. It encodes CSASRGQQETQYF.

This clonotype is medium-sized within its sample. The chain joins TRBV12-3 or TRBV12-4 to TRBJ2-7; D call uncertain. V dropped 5 bases and J dropped 6 bases, with 8 bases sitting between them. This CDR3 contains 11 residues. CDR3 sequence reads: CASSIYSEQYF. In DNA form, the CDR3 reads TGTGCCAGCAGTATATACTCCGAGCAGTACTTC.

The chain joins TRBV24-1 to TRBJ2-1; 7 bases align to TRBD2. The V segment lost 3 bases and the J segment 10 bases; nucleotides outside the gene matches: 5. Per the germline V gene, CDR1 is KGHDR and CDR2 is SFDVKD. CDR3 size: 13 residues. In nucleotides, the CDR3 is TGTGCCACCAGTGATGCTCGGGGGGAAGAGCAGTTCTTC. Its translation: CATSDARGEEQFF.

The J gene is TRBJ2-3, the V gene TRBV10-1, with D hard to call. V was cut by 2 bases and J by 0 bases, with 9 bases left in between. Germline lookup yields CDR1 WNHNN and CDR2 SYGVQD (reference sequence). The CDR3 has 15 amino acids. CDR3 sequence: CASSEGRSSTDTQYF. The DNA for the CDR3 is TGCGCCAGCAGTGAGGGTCGAAGTAGCACAGATACGCAGTATTTT.

This rearrangement joins TRBV7-9 to TRBJ1-1, with TRBD1 as a possible D gene (6 bases). The CDR3 totals 13 residues. Germline CDR1 is SEHNR and CDR2 is FQNEAQ (reference sequence). Trimming left V 3 bases short and J 9 bases short, with 14 bases between. The CDR3 nucleotides read TGTGCCAGCAGCTTTGATGGGGGGCAACAAGCTTTCTTT. It translates to CASSFDGGQQAFF.

The V gene is TRBV15, the J gene TRBJ2-7; TRBD1 might be the D (5 bases). V gave up 0 bases and J gave up 2 bases, with 8 bases separating them. The germline V gene encodes CDR1 LNHNV and CDR2 YYDKDF (reference sequence). The CDR3 covers 14 residues. CDR3: CATSRDQGPYEQYF. As DNA, the CDR3 is TGTGCCACCAGCAGAGACCAGGGTCCCTACGAGCAGTACTTC.

This clonotype showed up just a few times. The V gene is TRBV7-9, the J gene TRBJ2-7; 9 bases map to TRBD2. There are 17 residues in the CDR3. CDR1 is SEHNR and CDR2 is FQNEAQ in the germline V gene (reference sequence). The ends lost 3 bases at V and 2 bases at J; junction bases unmatched: 11. The CDR3 region has the DNA TGTGCCAGCAGCTTGGGTAGCGGGGGTTCGATGGCCTACGAGCAGTACTTC. Translating it yields CASSLGSGGSMAYEQYF.

To note about this clonotype: A much more abundant neighbour one base away suggests this may be a read error. V usage is TRBV20-1 and J usage is TRBJ1-5; 9 bases line up with TRBD1. Germline V lookup: CDR1 DFQATT, CDR2 SNEGSKA (reference sequence). CDR3 length: 15 residues. The CDR3, as DNA: TGCAGTGCTTGGACAGGGGCGGGTGGCAATCAGCTCCAGCATTTT. This encodes CSAWTGAGGNQLQHF.

J is TRBJ2-3 and V is TRBV6-2 or TRBV6-3; 8 bases agree with TRBD2. Germline V gene data show CDR1 as MNHEY and CDR2 as SVGEGT. This CDR3 has 13 residues. The ends lost 10 bases at V and 6 bases at J; junction bases unmatched: 9. CDR3 residues: CAIEGTRSDTQYF. In DNA, the CDR3 is TGTGCCATTGAAGGGACTAGGTCCGATACGCAGTATTTT.

V is TRBV30 and J is TRBJ2-1; 7 bases agree with TRBD2. Germline loops: CDR1 GTSNPN, CDR2 SVGIG (reference sequence). J lost 1 base, V lost 2 bases, and 2 bases had no gene match. This CDR3 region has 14 residues. The CDR3 region is CAWSTGGSYNEQFF. DNA of the CDR3: TGTGCCTGGAGTACGGGGGGTTCCTACAATGAGCAGTTCTTC.

This clonotype was recorded a few times. CDR3 nucleotide sequence: TGTGCCAGCAGCTTAGGCCGGGGCATGGGGTACAATGAGCAGTTCTTC. Its translation is CASSLGRGMGYNEQFF. This chain uses TRBV11-3 with TRBJ2-1; D is possibly TRBD1 or TRBD2 (5 bases each). Trimming left V 1 base short and J 4 bases short, with 14 bases between. Germline V gene data show CDR1 as SGHNT and CDR2 as YENEEA. This CDR3 is 16 amino acids long.

J is TRBJ1-5 and V is TRBV30, with a possible D match to TRBD1 (6 bases). Per the germline V gene, CDR1 is GTSNPN and CDR2 is SVGIG (reference sequence). The CDR3 is 13 amino acids. Trimming took 5 bases from V and 5 from J, leaving 13 bases between them. CDR3 nucleotides: TGTGCCTGGGCAACAGGGTTTGATCAGCCCCAGCATTTT. Amino acid sequence: CAWATGFDQPQHF. Together with reference TRBV30 and TRBJ1-5, the CDR3 gives the full variable domain: SQTIHQWPATLVQPVGSPLSLECTVEGTSNPNLYWYRQAAGRGLQLLFYSVGIGQISSEVPQNLSASRPQDRQFILSSKKLLLSDSGFYLCAWATGFDQPQHFGDGTRLSIL.

In this sample, this clonotype turned up a few times. This sequence joins TRBV5-4 and TRBJ2-5; 8 bases line up with TRBD2. With V trimmed by 2 bases and J by 1 base, 7 bases remained unmatched. The CDR3 has 16 amino acids. From germline, CDR1 is SGHNT and CDR2 YYREEE (reference sequence). The CDR3 DNA reads as TGTGCCAGCAGCTTAGGGGTACTAGCGGTCCAAGAGACCCAGTACTTC. As protein: CASSLGVLAVQETQYF.

The chain employs TRBV7-2 and TRBJ2-7; tentatively, D is TRBD2 (6 bases). V lost 5 bases and J lost 3, with 14 bases in between. The CDR3 has 14 amino acids. Germline CDR1 SGHTA, CDR2 FQGNSA. The CDR3 DNA reads as TGTGCCAGCAGCGCTCGACTAGTTAGCTACGAGCAGTACTTC. Translating gives CASSARLVSYEQYF.

This clonotype is medium-sized. The chain joins TRBV30 to TRBJ1-6, with a weak D call TRBD1 (5 bases). The ends were cut back, 3 bases at V and 5 bases at J, with 8 bases in the middle. This CDR3 spans 13 amino acids. The V gene's germline CDR1 is GTSNPN and CDR2 SVGIG (reference sequence). The CDR3 bases are TGTGCCTGGAGAGGGGAAAATAATTCACCCCTCCACTTT. It yields the protein CAWRGENNSPLHF. The full variable domain, rest sourced from reference TRBV30 and TRBJ1-6, is SQTIHQWPATLVQPVGSPLSLECTVEGTSNPNLYWYRQAAGRGLQLLFYSVGIGQISSEVPQNLSASRPQDRQFILSSKKLLLSDSGFYLCAWRGENNSPLHFGNGTRLTVT.